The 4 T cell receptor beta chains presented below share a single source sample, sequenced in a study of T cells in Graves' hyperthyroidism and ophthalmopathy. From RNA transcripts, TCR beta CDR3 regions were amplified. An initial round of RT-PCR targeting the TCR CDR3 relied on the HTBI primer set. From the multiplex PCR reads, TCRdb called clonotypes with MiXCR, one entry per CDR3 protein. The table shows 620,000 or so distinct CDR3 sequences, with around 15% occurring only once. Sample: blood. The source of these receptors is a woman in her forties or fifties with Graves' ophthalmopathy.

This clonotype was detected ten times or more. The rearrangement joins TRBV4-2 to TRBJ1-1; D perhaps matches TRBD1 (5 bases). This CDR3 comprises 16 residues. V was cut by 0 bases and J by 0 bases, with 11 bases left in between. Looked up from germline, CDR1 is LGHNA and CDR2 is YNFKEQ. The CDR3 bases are TGTGCCAGCAGCCAAGATTCGGGGCAGATGAACACTGAAGCTTTCTTT. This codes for CASSQDSGQMNTEAFF.

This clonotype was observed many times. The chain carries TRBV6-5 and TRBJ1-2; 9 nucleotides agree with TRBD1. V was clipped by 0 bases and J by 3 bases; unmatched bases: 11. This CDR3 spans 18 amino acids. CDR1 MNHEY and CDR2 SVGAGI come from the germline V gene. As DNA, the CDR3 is TGTGCCAGCAGTTACTCCCGGGACAGGGAGTGGGTGTACTATGGCTACACCTTC. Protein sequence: CASSYSRDREWVYYGYTF.

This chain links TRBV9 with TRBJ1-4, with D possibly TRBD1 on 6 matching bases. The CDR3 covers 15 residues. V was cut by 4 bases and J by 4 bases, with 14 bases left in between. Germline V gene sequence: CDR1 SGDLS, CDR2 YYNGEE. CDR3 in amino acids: CASSPYRVGNEKLFF. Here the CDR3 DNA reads TGTGCCAGCAGCCCTTACAGGGTTGGTAATGAAAAACTGTTTTTT.

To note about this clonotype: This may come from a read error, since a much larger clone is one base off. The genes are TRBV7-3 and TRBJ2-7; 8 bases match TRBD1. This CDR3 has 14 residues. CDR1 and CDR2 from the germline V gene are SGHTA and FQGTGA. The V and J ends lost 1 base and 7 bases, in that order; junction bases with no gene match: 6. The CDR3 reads CASSLIQGAHEQYF. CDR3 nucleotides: TGTGCCAGCAGCTTAATTCAGGGGGCCCATGAGCAGTACTTC. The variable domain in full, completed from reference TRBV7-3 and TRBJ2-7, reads GAGVSQTPSNKVTEKGKYVELRCDPISGHTALYWYRQSLGQGPEFLIYFQGTGAADDSGLPNDRFFAVRPEGSVSTLKIQRTERGDSAVYLCASSLIQGAHEQYFGPGTRLTVT.